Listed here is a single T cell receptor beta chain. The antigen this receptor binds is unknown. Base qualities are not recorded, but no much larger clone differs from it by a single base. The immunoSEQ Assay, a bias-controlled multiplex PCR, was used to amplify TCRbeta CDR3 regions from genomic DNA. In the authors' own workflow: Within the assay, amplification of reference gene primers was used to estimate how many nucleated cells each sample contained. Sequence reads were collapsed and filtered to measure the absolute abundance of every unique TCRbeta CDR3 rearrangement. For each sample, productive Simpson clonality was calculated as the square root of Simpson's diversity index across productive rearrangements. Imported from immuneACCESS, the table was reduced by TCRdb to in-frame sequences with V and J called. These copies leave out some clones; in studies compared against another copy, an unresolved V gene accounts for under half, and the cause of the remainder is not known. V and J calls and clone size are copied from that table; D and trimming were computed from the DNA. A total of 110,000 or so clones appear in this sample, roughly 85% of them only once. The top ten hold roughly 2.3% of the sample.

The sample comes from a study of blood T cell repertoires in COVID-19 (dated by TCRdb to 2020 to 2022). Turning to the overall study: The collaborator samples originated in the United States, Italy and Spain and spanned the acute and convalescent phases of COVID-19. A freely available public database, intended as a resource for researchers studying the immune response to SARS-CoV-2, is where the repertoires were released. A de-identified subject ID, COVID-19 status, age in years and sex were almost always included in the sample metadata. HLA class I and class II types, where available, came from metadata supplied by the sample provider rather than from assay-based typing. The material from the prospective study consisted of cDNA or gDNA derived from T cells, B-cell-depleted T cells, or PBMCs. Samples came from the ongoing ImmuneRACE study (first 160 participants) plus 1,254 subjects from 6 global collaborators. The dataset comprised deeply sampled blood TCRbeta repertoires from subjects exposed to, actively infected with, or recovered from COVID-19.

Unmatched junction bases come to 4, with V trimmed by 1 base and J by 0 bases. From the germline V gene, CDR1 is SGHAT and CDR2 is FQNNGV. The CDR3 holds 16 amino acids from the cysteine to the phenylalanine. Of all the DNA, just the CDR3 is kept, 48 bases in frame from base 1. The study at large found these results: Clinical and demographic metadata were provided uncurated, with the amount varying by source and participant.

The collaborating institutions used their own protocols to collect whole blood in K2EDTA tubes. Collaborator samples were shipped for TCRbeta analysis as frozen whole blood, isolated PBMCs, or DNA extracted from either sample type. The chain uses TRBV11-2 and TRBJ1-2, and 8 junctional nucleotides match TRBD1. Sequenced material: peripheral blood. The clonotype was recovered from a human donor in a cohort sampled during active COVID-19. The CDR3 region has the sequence CASSLVGTGTNYGYTF. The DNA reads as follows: TGTGCCAGCAGCTTAGTAGGGACAGGAACTAACTATGGCTACACCTTC.